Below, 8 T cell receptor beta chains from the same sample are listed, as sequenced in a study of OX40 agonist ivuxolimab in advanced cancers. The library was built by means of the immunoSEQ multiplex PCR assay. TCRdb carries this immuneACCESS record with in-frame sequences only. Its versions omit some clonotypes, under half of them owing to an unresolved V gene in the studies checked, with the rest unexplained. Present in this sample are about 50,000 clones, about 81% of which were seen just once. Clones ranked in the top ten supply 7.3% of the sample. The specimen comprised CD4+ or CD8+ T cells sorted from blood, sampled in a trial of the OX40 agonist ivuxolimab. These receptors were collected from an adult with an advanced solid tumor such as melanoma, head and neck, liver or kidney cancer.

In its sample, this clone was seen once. CDR3 residues: CASSLVSRTGNTIYF. The DNA for the CDR3 is TGTGCCAGCAGCTTGGTGTCCCGGACTGGAAACACCATATATTTT. This chain joins TRBV5-8 and TRBJ1-3; D ambiguous. CDR3 size: 15 residues. Germline V CDR1 and CDR2: SGHTS, YDEGEE. The V end was cut by 0 bases, the J end by 2 bases, with 9 bases between.

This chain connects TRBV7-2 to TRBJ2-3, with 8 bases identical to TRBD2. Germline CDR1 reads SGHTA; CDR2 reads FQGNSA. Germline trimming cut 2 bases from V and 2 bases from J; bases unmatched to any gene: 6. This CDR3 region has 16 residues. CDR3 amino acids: CASSLWAGGLTDTQYF. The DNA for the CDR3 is TGTGCCAGCAGCTTATGGGCGGGAGGACTCACAGATACGCAGTATTTT.

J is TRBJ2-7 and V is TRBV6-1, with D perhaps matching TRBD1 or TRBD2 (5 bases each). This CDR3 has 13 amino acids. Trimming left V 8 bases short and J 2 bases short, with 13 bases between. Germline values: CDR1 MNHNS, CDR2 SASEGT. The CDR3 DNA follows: TGTGCCAGCCTCCGGGACGGAACCTACGAGCAGTACTTC. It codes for CASLRDGTYEQYF.

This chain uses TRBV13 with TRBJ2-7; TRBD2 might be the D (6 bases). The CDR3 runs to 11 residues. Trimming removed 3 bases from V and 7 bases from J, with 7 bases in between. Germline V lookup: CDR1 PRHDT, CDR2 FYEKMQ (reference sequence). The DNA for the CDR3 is TGTGCCAGCAGCTTGGGGGGAGAGCAGTACTTC. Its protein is CASSLGGEQYF.

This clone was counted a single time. The CDR3 DNA is TGTGCCACCAGCAGAGACGATCCAGCGGGAGTTATCTACAATGAGCAGTTCTTC. Residues: CATSRDDPAGVIYNEQFF. The rearrangement uses TRBV15 and TRBJ2-1, with 8 nucleotides matching TRBD2. Germline V gene sequence: CDR1 LNHNV, CDR2 YYDKDF (reference sequence). The CDR3 is 18 residues long. The V gene end was trimmed by 0 bases and the J gene end by 3 bases; junction bases not matched to a gene: 10.

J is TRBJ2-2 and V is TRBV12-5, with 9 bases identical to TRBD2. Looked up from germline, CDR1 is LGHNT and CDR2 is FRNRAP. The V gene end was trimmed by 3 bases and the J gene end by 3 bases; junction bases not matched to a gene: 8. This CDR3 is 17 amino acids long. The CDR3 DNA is TGTGCTAGTGGTTTTCGATATAGCGGGAGAGACACCGGGGAGCTGTTTTTT. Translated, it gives CASGFRYSGRDTGELFF. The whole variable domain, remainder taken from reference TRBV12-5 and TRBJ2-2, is DARVTQTPRHKVTEMGQEVTMRCQPILGHNTVFWYRQTMMQGLELLAYFRNRAPLDDSGMPKDRFSAEMPDATLATLKIQPSEPRDSAVYFCASGFRYSGRDTGELFFGEGSRLTVL.

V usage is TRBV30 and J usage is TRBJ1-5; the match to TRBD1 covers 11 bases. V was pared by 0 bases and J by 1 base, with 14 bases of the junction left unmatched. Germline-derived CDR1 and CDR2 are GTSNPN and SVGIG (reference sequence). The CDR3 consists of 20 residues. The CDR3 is CAWSVTTRTGGLFSNQPQHF. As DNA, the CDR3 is TGTGCCTGGAGTGTAACGACGCGGACAGGGGGCCTCTTCAGCAATCAGCCCCAGCATTTT.

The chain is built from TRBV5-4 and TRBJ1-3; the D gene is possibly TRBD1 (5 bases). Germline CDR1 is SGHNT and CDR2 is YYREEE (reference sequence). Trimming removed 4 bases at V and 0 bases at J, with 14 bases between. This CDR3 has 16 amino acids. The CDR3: CASSRGTRGSGNTIYF. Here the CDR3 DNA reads TGTGCCAGCAGCCGTGGGACCCGGGGCTCTGGAAACACCATATATTTT.